The next 17 T cell receptor beta chains were all read from a single sample in a study of T cell responses to AZD1222 COVID-19 vaccine. Using immunoSEQ multiplex PCR, the repertoire was profiled, and TCRdb retains in-frame clones only, with some absent. The sample consists of roughly 190,000 clones, about nine tenths of them appearing once. The source material was peripheral blood, sampled 28 days after the second AZD1222 dose. These receptors were obtained from an adult who received the AZD1222 COVID-19 vaccine.

J is TRBJ2-1 and V is TRBV29-1; D remains unclear. The germline V gene has CDR1 SQVTM and CDR2 ANQGSEA. Trimming removed 4 bases from V and 5 bases from J, with 9 bases in between. The length of the CDR3 is 12 residues. The CDR3 here is CSVASRDNEQFF. The CDR3 nucleotides read TGCAGCGTTGCAAGCAGAGACAATGAGCAGTTCTTC.

The chain is built from TRBV5-1 and TRBJ2-7; tentative D call: TRBD1 (6 bases). The CDR3 is 15 amino acids. Germline CDR1 and CDR2: SGHRS and YFSETQ. V gave up 4 bases and J gave up 5 bases, with 19 bases separating them. In nucleotides, the CDR3 is TGCGCCAGCAGCCCCCCGGACAGATTGGACCACGAGCAGTACTTC. It codes for CASSPPDRLDHEQYF. The full variable domain, completed using reference TRBV5-1 and TRBJ2-7, is KAGVTQTPRYLIKTRGQQVTLSCSPISGHRSVSWYQQTPGQGLQFLFEYFSETQRNKGNFPGRFSGRQFSNSRSEMNVSTLELGDSALYLCASSPPDRLDHEQYFGPGTRLTVT.

The chain joins TRBV2 to TRBJ2-2, with D possibly TRBD2 on 5 matching bases. CDR1 SNHLY and CDR2 FYNNEI come from the germline V gene. With 6 bases removed from V and 5 bases from J, the gap between germline ends came to 19 bases. The CDR3 has 16 amino acids. CDR3 loop: CASSFKAPWRTGELFF. In DNA, the CDR3 is TGTGCCAGCAGCTTCAAGGCGCCGTGGAGGACCGGGGAGCTGTTTTTT. Using reference TRBV2 and TRBJ2-2 for the parts outside the CDR3, the full variable domain is EPEVTQTPSHQVTQMGQEVILRCVPISNHLYFYWYRQILGQKVEFLVSFYNNEISEKSEIFDDQFSVERPDGSNFTLKIRSTKLEDSAMYFCASSFKAPWRTGELFFGEGSRLTVL.

This clone occurred a few times. The chain joins TRBV19 to TRBJ1-4; 7 bases match TRBD1. V lost 10 bases, J lost 6 bases, and 8 bases stayed unmatched. CDR3 length: 13 amino acids. Germline V gene data show CDR1 as LNHDA and CDR2 as SQIVND (reference sequence). The CDR3 bases are TGTGCCACCATCGAGGGGGCGGATGAAAAACTGTTTTTT. Translated, it gives CATIEGADEKLFF.

V and J are TRBV19 and TRBJ2-1; 13 positions agree with TRBD2. This CDR3 has 16 amino acids. After removal of 6 bases from V and 6 bases from J, the junction contained 8 bases not matched to a gene. Germline V gene data show CDR1 as LNHDA and CDR2 as SQIVND (reference sequence). The CDR3 region is CASRGLAGVKGNEQFF. The CDR3 DNA reads as TGTGCCAGTAGAGGACTAGCGGGGGTGAAGGGCAATGAGCAGTTCTTC.

This clone was counted a single time. The chain carries TRBV28 and TRBJ2-7; 8 bases are shared with TRBD2. This CDR3 is 14 amino acids long. Germline trimming cut 5 bases from V and 5 bases from J; bases unmatched to any gene: 8. Germline values: CDR1 MDHEN, CDR2 SYDVKM. This chain's CDR3 is CASSVGGVINEQYF. The CDR3 DNA follows: TGTGCCAGCAGTGTCGGGGGGGTAATAAACGAGCAGTACTTC.

The chain has TRBV6-5 and TRBJ1-5; TRBD1 matches 7 bases. The V segment lost 7 bases and the J segment 7 bases; nucleotides outside the gene matches: 13. This CDR3 is 15 amino acids long. Germline V gene data show CDR1 as MNHEY and CDR2 as SVGAGI. CDR3 protein: CASIPGGGGGQPQHF. The CDR3 bases are TGTGCCAGCATTCCGGGGGGAGGGGGCGGGCAGCCCCAGCATTTT.

This chain uses TRBV19 with TRBJ1-1, with D perhaps matching TRBD1 (5 bases). Germline CDR1 and CDR2: LNHDA and SQIVND (reference sequence). This CDR3 region has 14 residues. V lost 9 bases and J lost 1, with 15 bases in between. This CDR3 reads CASTGTDTNTEAFF. The CDR3, as DNA: TGTGCCAGCACCGGGACTGATACGAACACTGAAGCTTTCTTT.

For the CDR3, the DNA is TGTGCCAGCAGTTACTCGAGGGGCAGCTCCTACGAGCAGTACTTC. Translated, it gives CASSYSRGSSYEQYF. V usage is TRBV6-2 or TRBV6-3 and J usage is TRBJ2-7, with D possibly called TRBD1 or TRBD2 (5 bases each). The ends were cut back, 0 bases at V and 0 bases at J, with 9 bases in the middle. CDR3 size: 15 residues. Germline-derived CDR1 and CDR2 are MNHEY and SVGEGT.

This chain links TRBV18 with TRBJ2-1; D may be TRBD1 (5 bases). Per germline, CDR1 KGHSH and CDR2 LQKENI. Trimming took 3 bases from V and 4 from J, leaving 13 bases between them. The length of the CDR3 is 15 residues. For the CDR3, the DNA is TGTGCCAGCTCACCCCTGGGGCAGAGTTACAATGAGCAGTTCTTC. Amino acids: CASSPLGQSYNEQFF.

The chain joins TRBV7-9 to TRBJ2-2; no clear D. Trimming cost V 5 bases and J 6 bases, with 19 bases left between them. The CDR3 sequence is 16 residues long. Germline CDR1 reads SEHNR; CDR2 reads FQNEAQ (reference sequence). The CDR3 DNA follows: TGTGCCAGCAGCCATTCGATCCTAGACATTCCCGGGGAGCTGTTTTTT. Encoded protein: CASSHSILDIPGELFF.

This chain links TRBV30 with TRBJ1-2, with D perhaps TRBD1 (5 bases). Germline V gene lookup returns CDR1 GTSNPN and CDR2 SVGIG (reference sequence). The germline V and J ends were trimmed by 3 bases and 2 bases, with 10 bases remaining between them. CDR3 length: 13 residues. The CDR3 DNA reads as TGTGCCTGGAGGGGACCTACCAACTATGGCTACACCTTC. Translation gives CAWRGPTNYGYTF.

The chain recombines TRBV5-1 with TRBJ2-2; 8 bases are a match to TRBD1. This CDR3 is 13 amino acids long. V was clipped by 4 bases and J by 7 bases; unmatched bases: 3. The germline V gene has CDR1 SGHRS and CDR2 YFSETQ. CDR3 in amino acids: CASSMDRVGELFF. The CDR3 region has the DNA TGCGCCAGCAGCATGGACAGGGTCGGGGAGCTGTTTTTT.

This clone was seen more than once but under ten times. V and J are TRBV11-3 and TRBJ2-7, with 7 bases identical to TRBD2. Germline CDR1 SGHNT, CDR2 YENEEA. This CDR3 comprises 14 residues. The V gene end was trimmed by 5 bases and the J gene end by 3 bases; junction bases not matched to a gene: 7. CDR3 bases: TGTGCCAGCAGCCCGGGAGGTATACGCTACGAGCAGTACTTC. Its translation is CASSPGGIRYEQYF.

This chain's CDR3 is CASSLGREGEQYF. The CDR3 DNA sequence: TGTGCCAGCAGTTTAGGCAGGGAAGGCGAGCAGTACTTC. The rearrangement joins TRBV12-3 or TRBV12-4 to TRBJ2-7, with D tentatively TRBD1 (5 bases). The CDR3 sequence is 13 residues long. The germline V and J ends were trimmed by 1 base and 6 bases, with 10 bases remaining between them.

The chain links TRBV10-2 to TRBJ1-3, with no clear D. The CDR3 covers 13 residues. V lost 3 bases and J 0 bases, leaving 3 bases between the germline ends. The germline V gene encodes CDR1 WSHSY and CDR2 SAAADI. The CDR3 loop reads CASSDLSGNTIYF. The CDR3 nucleotides are TGCGCCAGCAGTGATCTCTCTGGAAACACCATATATTTT.

The CDR3 is CATSDATRGSYNEQFF. The CDR3 nucleotides read TGTGCCACCAGTGACGCAACTAGGGGCTCCTACAATGAGCAGTTCTTC. The gene calls are TRBV24-1 and TRBJ2-1; D may correspond to TRBD1 or TRBD2 (5 bases each). V dropped 4 bases and J dropped 0 bases, with 12 bases sitting between them. Germline CDR1 KGHDR, CDR2 SFDVKD. The CDR3 has 16 residues.